This record covers a single T cell receptor beta chain. The CDR3 loop spans 12 amino acids. Trimming shortened V by 6 bases and J by 12 bases, and 15 bases separated the two germline ends. Germline CDR1 is MNHNS and CDR2 is SASEGT. The sample belongs to a study of blood T cell repertoires in COVID-19. Study as a whole: COVID-19 samples, acute and convalescent, were from the United States, Italy and Spain. Sources were T cells, B-cell-depleted T cells, or PBMCs; the material itself was cDNA or gDNA.

In the source study's methods: The authors estimated nucleated cell counts from reference gene primer amplification. Sequencing was performed with immunoSEQ multiplex PCR; in TCRdb, only in-frame clones are kept and a portion is missing. The DNA gave D and trimming, while V, J and clone size come from that table. This sample has 57,000 or so clones, with just under 85% found just once. The rearrangement joins TRBV6-1 to TRBJ2-1; the D gene is possibly TRBD2 (6 bases). Sequencing was carried out using peripheral blood. This sequence originates from a man aged 65 to 85 with acute or convalescent COVID-19. The CDR3 protein is CASSHPQGGQFF. As DNA, the CDR3 is TGTGCCAGCAGCCATCCGCAGGGAGGGCAGTTCTTC.